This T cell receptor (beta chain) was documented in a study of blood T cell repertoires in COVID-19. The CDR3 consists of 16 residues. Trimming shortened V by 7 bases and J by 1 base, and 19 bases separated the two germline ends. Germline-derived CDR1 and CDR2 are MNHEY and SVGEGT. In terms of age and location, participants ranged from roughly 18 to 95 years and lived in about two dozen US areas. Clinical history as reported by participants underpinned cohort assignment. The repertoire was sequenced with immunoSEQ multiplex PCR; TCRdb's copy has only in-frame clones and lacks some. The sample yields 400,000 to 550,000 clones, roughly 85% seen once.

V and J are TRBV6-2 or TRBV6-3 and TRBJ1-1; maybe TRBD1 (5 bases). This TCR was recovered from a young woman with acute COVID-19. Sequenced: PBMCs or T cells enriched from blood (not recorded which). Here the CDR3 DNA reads TGTGCCAGCATCCCCCCGCCGTGGCAGGGGAACACTGAAGCTTTCTTT. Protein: CASIPPPWQGNTEAFF.